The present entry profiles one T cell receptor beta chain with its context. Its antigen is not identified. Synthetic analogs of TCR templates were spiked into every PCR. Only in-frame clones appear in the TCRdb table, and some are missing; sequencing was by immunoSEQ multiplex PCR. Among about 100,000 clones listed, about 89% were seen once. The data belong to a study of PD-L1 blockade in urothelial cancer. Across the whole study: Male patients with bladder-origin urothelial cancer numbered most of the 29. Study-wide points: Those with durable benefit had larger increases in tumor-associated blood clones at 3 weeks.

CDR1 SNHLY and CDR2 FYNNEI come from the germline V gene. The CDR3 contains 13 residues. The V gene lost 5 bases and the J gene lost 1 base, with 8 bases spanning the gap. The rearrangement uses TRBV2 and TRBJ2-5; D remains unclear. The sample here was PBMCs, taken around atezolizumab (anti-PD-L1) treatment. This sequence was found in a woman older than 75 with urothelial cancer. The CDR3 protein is CASSNTAQETQYF. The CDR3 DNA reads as TGTGCCAGCAGTAATACAGCCCAAGAGACCCAGTACTTC.